These T cell receptor beta chains were read from a single sample in a study of cytomegalovirus exposure and HLA in healthy donors. Libraries were prepared by immunoSEQ multiplex PCR; TCRdb keeps only in-frame clonotypes and omits some of them. The repertoire holds approximately 140,000 clones, with about 78% as singletons. Input material: PBMCs. All receptors come from a male donor in good health and CMV-seronegative. Both conserved end residues are part of each CDR3. The D gene is left open where the match is weak. Part of the rows lack a size; the others show once, few, many or a class for expanded clones.

>.|TRBJ2-3|.|TRBV7-3
CASSLNGQGTGDTQYF
TGTGCCAGCAGCTTAAACGGCCAGGGTACGGGCGATACGCAGTATTTT
>once|TRBJ1-1|TRBD1|TRBV6-5
CASSYSGTGEVRAFF
TGTGCCAGCAGTTACTCTGGGACAGGGGAGGTGCGAGCTTTCTTT
>.|TRBJ2-7|TRBD2|TRBV6-5
CASSYDASGRVYEQYF
TGTGCCAGCAGTTACGATGCTAGCGGGAGGGTCTACGAGCAGTACTTC
>.|TRBJ2-7|TRBD1|TRBV14
CASSTGAEQYF
TGTGCCAGCAGCACAGGGGCCGAGCAGTACTTC
>.|TRBJ2-1|TRBD2|TRBV5-1
CASSIRSTTGTRLDEQFF
TGCGCCAGCAGCATCAGAAGTACAACCGGGACTAGACTTGATGAGCAGTTCTTC
>.|TRBJ2-2|TRBD2|TRBV7-8
CASRHSGSSGELFF
TGTGCCAGCAGGCATAGCGGGAGTAGCGGGGAGCTGTTTTTT
>few|TRBJ1-4|.|TRBV27
CASTHDTLFF
TGTGCCAGCACCCACGACACCCTGTTTTTT
>.|TRBJ1-2|.|TRBV27
CASTRGGSYGYTF
TGTGCCAGCACTCGGGGGGGGTCCTATGGCTACACCTTC
>.|TRBJ1-4|TRBD1|TRBV5-4
CPSSLWGTGNEKLFF
TGTCCCAGCAGCTTGTGGGGGACAGGGAATGAAAAACTGTTTTTT
>.|TRBJ1-2|.|TRBV7-8
CASSLDRTNYGYTF
TGTGCCAGCAGCTTAGACAGGACCAACTATGGCTACACCTTC
>.|TRBJ2-7|.|TRBV5-1
CASRLGASYEQYF
TGCGCCAGCAGGTTAGGGGCTTCCTACGAGCAGTACTTC
>.|TRBJ2-2|.|TRBV29-1
CSVLTSSPGELFF
TGCAGCGTTCTAACTAGTTCCCCCGGGGAGCTGTTTTTT
>few|TRBJ2-5|TRBD2|TRBV4-2
CASSQGGSIDQETQYF
TGTGCCAGCAGCCAAGGCGGGAGCATTGACCAAGAGACCCAGTACTTC
>.|TRBJ1-5|TRBD1|TRBV5-1
CASRSGTGGHQPQHF
TGCGCCAGCAGGTCCGGGACAGGGGGCCATCAGCCCCAGCATTTT
>.|TRBJ2-3|TRBD2|TRBV29-1
CSVDGGLAGVVADTQYF
TGCAGCGTTGATGGGGGACTAGCGGGAGTAGTGGCAGATACGCAGTATTTT
>.|TRBJ2-1|.|TRBV7-9
CASSLEVYKHEQFF
TGTGCCAGCAGCTTAGAAGTCTATAAGCATGAGCAGTTCTTC
>.|TRBJ2-1|TRBD2|TRBV5-8
CASSDGTSGGAYNEQFF
TGTGCCAGCAGCGATGGGACTAGCGGGGGGGCTTACAATGAGCAGTTCTTC
>.|TRBJ1-5|.|TRBV9
CASSGGGVETNQPQHF
TGTGCCAGCAGCGGGGGGGGAGTGGAGACAAATCAGCCCCAGCATTTT
>.|TRBJ2-3|TRBD2|TRBV5-1
CASSPRGLAGSTDTQYF
TGCGCCAGCAGCCCGCGGGGACTAGCGGGATCAACAGATACGCAGTATTTT
>.|TRBJ1-2|TRBD1|TRBV2
CASSGTGGVGGYTF
TGTGCCAGCTCGGGGACAGGGGGTGTCGGTGGCTACACCTTC
>.|TRBJ1-2|.|TRBV30
CAWSVSSYGYTF
TGTGCCTGGAGTGTGTCTAGCTATGGCTACACCTTC
>.|TRBJ2-7|TRBD2|TRBV5-1
CASSPSRLAGGPHEQYF
TGCGCCAGCAGCCCTTCAAGGCTGGCGGGAGGGCCCCACGAGCAGTACTTC
>.|TRBJ1-2|.|TRBV7-2
CASSLSMGAPDGYTF
TGTGCCAGCAGCTTATCCATGGGGGCTCCGGATGGCTACACCTTC
>.|TRBJ1-3|.|TRBV5-1
CASSLQGKAGNTIYF
TGCGCCAGCAGCTTACAGGGAAAGGCTGGAAACACCATATATTTT
>.|TRBJ2-2|TRBD2|TRBV7-2
CASSLASGGWTGELFF
TGTGCCAGCAGCTTAGCTAGCGGGGGGTGGACCGGGGAGCTGTTTTTT
>.|TRBJ1-2|.|TRBV5-5
CASSFGRGGWNGYTF
TGTGCCAGCAGCTTCGGGAGGGGGGGGTGGAATGGCTACACCTTC
>.|TRBJ2-4|TRBD2|TRBV6-5
CASRGGLLLNIQYF
TGTGCCAGCAGGGGGGGACTACTCCTAAACATTCAGTACTTC
>.|TRBJ1-5|TRBD1|TRBV27
CASSFRTGASPQPQHF
TGTGCCAGCAGTTTCAGGACAGGGGCGTCCCCTCAGCCCCAGCATTTT
>.|TRBJ1-1|.|TRBV29-1
CSVVSGGTEAFF
TGCAGCGTTGTGAGCGGGGGCACTGAAGCTTTCTTT
>.|TRBJ2-7|.|TRBV7-9
CASSLDPSAYEQYF
TGTGCCAGCAGCTTAGACCCCTCAGCCTACGAGCAGTACTTC
>once|TRBJ2-5|.|TRBV28
CASSPVGAGTQYF
TGTGCCAGCAGTCCAGTGGGGGCAGGGACCCAGTACTTC
>.|TRBJ1-4|.|TRBV6-5
CASSYEVPPNEKLFF
TGTGCCAGCAGTTACGAGGTCCCTCCTAATGAAAAACTGTTTTTT
>.|TRBJ1-5|.|TRBV2
CASSTDSNQPQHF
TGTGCCAGCAGTACAGATAGCAATCAGCCCCAGCATTTT
>.|TRBJ1-5|TRBD1|TRBV30
CAWTDPLGQGKGNQPQHF
TGTGCCTGGACCGACCCCCTGGGACAGGGTAAGGGCAATCAGCCCCAGCATTTT
>few|TRBJ1-2|.|TRBV4-3
CASSQEHRSFYGYTF
TGCGCCAGCAGCCAAGAGCACAGGTCTTTCTATGGCTACACCTTC
>.|TRBJ1-3|.|TRBV5-4
CASSAQQVRSGNTIYF
TGTGCCAGCAGCGCCCAACAGGTTCGGTCTGGAAACACCATATATTTT